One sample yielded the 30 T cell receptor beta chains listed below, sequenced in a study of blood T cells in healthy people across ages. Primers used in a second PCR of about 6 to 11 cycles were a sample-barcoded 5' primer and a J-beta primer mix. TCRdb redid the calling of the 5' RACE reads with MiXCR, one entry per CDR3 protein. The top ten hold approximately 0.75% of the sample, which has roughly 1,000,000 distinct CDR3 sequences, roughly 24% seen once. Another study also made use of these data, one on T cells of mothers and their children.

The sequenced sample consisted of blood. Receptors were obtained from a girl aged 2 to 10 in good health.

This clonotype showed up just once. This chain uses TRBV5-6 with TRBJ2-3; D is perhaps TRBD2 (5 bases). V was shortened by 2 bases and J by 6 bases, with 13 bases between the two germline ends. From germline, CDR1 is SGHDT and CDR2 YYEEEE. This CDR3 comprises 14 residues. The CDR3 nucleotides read TGTGCCAGCAGCTTCTTTGAGAGGGCGGATACGCAGTATTTT. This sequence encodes CASSFFERADTQYF. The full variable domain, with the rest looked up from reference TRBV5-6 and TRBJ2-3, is DAGVTQSPTHLIKTRGQQVTLRCSPKSGHDTVSWYQQALGQGPQFIFQYYEEEERQRGNFPDRFSGHQFPNYSSELNVNALLLGDSALYLCASSFFERADTQYFGPGTRLTVL.

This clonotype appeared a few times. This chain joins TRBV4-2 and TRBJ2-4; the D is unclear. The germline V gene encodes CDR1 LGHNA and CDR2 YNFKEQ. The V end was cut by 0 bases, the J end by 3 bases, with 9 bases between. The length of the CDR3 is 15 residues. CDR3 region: CASSQDTAGKNIQYF. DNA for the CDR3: TGTGCCAGCAGCCAAGATACCGCCGGCAAAAACATTCAGTACTTC.

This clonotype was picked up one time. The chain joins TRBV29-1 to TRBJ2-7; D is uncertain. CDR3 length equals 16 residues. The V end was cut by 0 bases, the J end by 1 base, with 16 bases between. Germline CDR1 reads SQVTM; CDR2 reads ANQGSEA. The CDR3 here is CSVEDVSRLGSYEQYF. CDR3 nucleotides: TGCAGCGTTGAAGATGTTAGTCGTTTGGGTTCCTACGAGCAGTACTTC.

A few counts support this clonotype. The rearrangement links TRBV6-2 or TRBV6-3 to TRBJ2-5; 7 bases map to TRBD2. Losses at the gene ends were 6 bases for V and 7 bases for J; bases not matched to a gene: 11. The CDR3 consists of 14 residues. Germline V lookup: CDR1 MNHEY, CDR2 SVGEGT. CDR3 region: CASSRPSGGGTQYF. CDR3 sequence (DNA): TGTGCCAGCAGCCGACCCTCCGGCGGGGGGACCCAGTACTTC.

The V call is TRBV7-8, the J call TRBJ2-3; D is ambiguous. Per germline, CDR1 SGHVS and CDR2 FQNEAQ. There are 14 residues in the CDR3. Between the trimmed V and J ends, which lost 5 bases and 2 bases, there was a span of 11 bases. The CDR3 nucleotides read TGTGCCAGCAGCCCGCGCGTGTTCACAGATACGCAGTATTTT. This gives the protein CASSPRVFTDTQYF.

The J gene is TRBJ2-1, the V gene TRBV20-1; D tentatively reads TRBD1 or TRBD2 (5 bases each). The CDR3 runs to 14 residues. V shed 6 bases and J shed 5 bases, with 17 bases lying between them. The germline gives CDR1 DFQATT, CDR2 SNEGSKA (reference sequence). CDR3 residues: CSAIPSGRNNEQFF. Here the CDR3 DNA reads TGCAGTGCCATTCCCTCAGGGAGAAACAATGAGCAGTTCTTC.

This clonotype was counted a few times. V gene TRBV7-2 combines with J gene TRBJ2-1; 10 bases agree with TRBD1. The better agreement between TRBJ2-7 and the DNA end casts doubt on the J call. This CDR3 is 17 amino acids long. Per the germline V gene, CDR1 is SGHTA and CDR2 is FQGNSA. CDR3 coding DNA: TGTGCCAGCACCGTTAGGGGGGCCCGGGACAGGGGTAACGAGCAGTACTTC. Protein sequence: CASTVRGARDRGNEQYF.

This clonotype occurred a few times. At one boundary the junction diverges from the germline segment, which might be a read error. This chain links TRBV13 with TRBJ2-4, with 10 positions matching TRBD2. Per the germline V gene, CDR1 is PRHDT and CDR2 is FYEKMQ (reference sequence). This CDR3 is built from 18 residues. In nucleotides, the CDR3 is TGTGCCAGCAGCTTGATAGCGGGAGGTGAGGGTGCCAAAAACATTCAATACTTC. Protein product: CASSLIAGGEGAKNIQYF.

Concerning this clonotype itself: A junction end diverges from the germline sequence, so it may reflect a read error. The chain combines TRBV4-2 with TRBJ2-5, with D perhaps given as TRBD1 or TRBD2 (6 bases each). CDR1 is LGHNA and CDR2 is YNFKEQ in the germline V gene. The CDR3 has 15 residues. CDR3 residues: CTSIQDRGGRETQYF. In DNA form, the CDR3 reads TGTACCAGCATCCAAGACCGAGGGGGGCGAGAGACCCAGTACTTC.

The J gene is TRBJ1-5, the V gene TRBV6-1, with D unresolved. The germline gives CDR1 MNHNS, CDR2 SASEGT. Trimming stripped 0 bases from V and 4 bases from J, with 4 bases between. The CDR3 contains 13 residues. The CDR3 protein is CASSEARNQPQHF. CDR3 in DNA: TGTGCCAGCAGTGAAGCGAGGAATCAGCCCCAGCATTTT.

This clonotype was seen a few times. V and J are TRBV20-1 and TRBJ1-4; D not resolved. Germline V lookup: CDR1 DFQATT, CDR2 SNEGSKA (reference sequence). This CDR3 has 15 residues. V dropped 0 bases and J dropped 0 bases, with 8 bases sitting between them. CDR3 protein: CSARETDATNEKLFF. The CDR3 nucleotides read TGCAGTGCTAGAGAAACAGACGCAACTAATGAAAAACTGTTTTTT.

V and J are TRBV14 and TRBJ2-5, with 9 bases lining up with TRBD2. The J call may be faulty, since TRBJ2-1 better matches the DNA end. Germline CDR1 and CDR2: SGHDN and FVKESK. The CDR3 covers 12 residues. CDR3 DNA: TGTGCCAGCAGTCTAGCGGGAAGGGGGCAGTTCTTC. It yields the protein CASSLAGRGQFF.

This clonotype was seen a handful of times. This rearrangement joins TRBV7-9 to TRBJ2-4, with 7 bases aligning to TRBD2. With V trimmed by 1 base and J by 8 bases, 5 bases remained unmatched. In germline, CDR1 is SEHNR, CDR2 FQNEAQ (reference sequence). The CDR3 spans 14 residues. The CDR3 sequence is CASSLEPAGDIQYF. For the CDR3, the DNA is TGTGCCAGCAGCTTAGAGCCGGCGGGGGACATTCAGTACTTC.

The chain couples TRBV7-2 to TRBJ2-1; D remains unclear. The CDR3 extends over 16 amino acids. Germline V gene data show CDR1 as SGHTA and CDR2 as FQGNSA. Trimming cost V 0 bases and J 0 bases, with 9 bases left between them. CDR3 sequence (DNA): TGTGCCAGCAGCTTAGCGGCCTCAAACTCCTACAATGAGCAGTTCTTC. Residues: CASSLAASNSYNEQFF.

The CDR3 nucleotides read TGTGCCAGCAGCCAGTCTCGCAATGAGCAGTTCTTC. Its protein product is CASSQSRNEQFF. This chain joins TRBV4-2 and TRBJ2-1; D remains ambiguous. CDR3 size: 12 residues. Germline V gene sequence: CDR1 LGHNA, CDR2 YNFKEQ. V was pared by 3 bases and J by 6 bases, with 6 bases between.

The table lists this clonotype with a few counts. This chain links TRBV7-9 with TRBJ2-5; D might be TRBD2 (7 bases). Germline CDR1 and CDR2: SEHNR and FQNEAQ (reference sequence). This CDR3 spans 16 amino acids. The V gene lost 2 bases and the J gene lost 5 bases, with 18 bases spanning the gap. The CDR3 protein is CASSLRRPGGQETQYF. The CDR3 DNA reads TGTGCCAGCAGCTTAAGGCGTCCGGGAGGACAGGAGACCCAGTACTTC.

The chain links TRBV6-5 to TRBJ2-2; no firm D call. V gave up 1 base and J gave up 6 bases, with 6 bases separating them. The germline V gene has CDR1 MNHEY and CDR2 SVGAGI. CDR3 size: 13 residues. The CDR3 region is CASSYLWAGELFF. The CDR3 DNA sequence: TGTGCCAGCAGTTACTTATGGGCCGGGGAGCTGTTTTTT.

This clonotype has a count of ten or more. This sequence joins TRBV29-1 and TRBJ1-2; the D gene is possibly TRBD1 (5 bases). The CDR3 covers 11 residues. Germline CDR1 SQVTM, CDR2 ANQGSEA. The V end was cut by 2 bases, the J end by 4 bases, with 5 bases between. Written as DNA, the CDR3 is TGCAGCGTTGAAACAGGCTATGGCTACACCTTC. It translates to CSVETGYGYTF. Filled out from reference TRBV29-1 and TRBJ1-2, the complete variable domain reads SAVISQKPSRDICQRGTSLTIQCQVDSQVTMMFWYRQQPGQSLTLIATANQGSEATYESGFVIDKFPISRPNLTFSTLTVSNMSPEDSSIYLCSVETGYGYTFGSGTRLTVV.

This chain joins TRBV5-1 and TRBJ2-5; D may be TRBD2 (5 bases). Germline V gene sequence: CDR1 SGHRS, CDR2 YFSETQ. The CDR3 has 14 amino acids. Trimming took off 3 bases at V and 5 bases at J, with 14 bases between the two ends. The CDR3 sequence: CASSSEGRRETQYF. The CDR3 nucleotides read TGCGCCAGCAGCTCAGAGGGCCGCAGGGAGACCCAGTACTTC. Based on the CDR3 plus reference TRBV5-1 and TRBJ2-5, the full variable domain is KAGVTQTPRYLIKTRGQQVTLSCSPISGHRSVSWYQQTPGQGLQFLFEYFSETQRNKGNFPGRFSGRQFSNSRSEMNVSTLELGDSALYLCASSSEGRRETQYFGPGTRLLVL.

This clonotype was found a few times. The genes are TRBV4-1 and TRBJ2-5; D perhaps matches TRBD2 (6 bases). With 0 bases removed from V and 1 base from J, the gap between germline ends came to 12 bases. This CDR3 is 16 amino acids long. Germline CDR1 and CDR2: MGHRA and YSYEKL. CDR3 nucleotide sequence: TGCGCCAGCAGCCAAGAGGGAGCGGGCCTCCAAGAGACCCAGTACTTC. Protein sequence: CASSQEGAGLQETQYF.

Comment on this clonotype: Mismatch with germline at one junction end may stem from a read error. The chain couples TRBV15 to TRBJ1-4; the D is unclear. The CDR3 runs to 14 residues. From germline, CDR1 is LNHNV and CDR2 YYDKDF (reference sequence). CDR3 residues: CATSRGRAGEKLFF. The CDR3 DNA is TGCGCCACCAGCAGAGGCAGAGCAGGTGAAAAACTGTTTTTT.

CDR3 residues: CASTPGARVGYEQYF. The CDR3 DNA reads as TGTGCCAGCACCCCCGGGGCGCGAGTTGGATACGAGCAGTACTTC. The chain carries TRBV25-1 and TRBJ2-7; the D gene could be TRBD1 or TRBD2 (5 bases each). Trimming shortened V by 7 bases and J by 4 bases, and 20 bases separated the two germline ends. CDR1 is MGHDK, CDR2 SYGVNS, per germline. The CDR3 contains 15 residues.

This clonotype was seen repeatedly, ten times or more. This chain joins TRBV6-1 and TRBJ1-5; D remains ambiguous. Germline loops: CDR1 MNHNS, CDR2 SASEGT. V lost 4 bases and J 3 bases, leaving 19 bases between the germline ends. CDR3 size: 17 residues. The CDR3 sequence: CASSGLIWTKTNQPQHF. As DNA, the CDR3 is TGTGCCAGCAGTGGTTTAATTTGGACGAAAACCAATCAGCCCCAGCATTTT.

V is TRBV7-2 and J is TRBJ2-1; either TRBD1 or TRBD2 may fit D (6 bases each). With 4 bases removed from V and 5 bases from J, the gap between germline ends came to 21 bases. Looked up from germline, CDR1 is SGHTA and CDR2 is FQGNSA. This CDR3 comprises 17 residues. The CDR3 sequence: CASSSTFPGGGHNEQFF. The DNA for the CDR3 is TGTGCCAGCAGCTCGACATTCCCCGGAGGGGGTCACAATGAGCAGTTCTTC.

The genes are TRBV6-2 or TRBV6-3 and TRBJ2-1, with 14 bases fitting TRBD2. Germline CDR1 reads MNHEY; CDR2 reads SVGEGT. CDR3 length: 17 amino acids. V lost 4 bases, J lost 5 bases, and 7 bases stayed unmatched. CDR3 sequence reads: CASSSWTSGGYHNEQFF. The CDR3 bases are TGTGCCAGCAGTTCATGGACTAGCGGGGGGTACCACAATGAGCAGTTCTTC.

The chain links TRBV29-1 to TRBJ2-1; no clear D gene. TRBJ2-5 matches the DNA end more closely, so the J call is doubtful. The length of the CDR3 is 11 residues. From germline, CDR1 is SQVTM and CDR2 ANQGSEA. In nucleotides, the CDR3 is TGCAGCGCGATGACGGGTGAGACCCAGTACTTC. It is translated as CSAMTGETQYF.

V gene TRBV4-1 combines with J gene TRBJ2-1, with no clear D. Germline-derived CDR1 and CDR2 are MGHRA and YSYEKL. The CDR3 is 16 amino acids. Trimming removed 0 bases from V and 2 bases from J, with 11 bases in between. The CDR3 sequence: CASSQEEDKPYNEQFF. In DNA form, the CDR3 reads TGCGCCAGCAGCCAAGAAGAAGATAAACCCTACAATGAGCAGTTCTTC.

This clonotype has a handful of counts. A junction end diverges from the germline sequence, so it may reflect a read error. The CDR3: CASSVLAEEEAQYF. DNA of the CDR3: TGCGCCAGCAGTGTACTAGCGGAAGAAGAGGCCCAGTACTTC. The J gene is TRBJ2-5, the V gene TRBV4-1; the match to TRBD2 covers 8 bases. Germline values: CDR1 MGHRA, CDR2 YSYEKL. This CDR3 has 14 residues.

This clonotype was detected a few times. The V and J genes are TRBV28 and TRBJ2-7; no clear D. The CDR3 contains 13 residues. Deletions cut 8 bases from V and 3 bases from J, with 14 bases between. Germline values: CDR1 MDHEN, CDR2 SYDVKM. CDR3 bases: TGTGCCAGCCGTTACGGGCTACTCTACGAGCAGTACTTC. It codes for CASRYGLLYEQYF.

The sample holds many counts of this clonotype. The CDR3 bases are TGTGCCAGCAGCTTATCGGGGGCCGTACAAGAGACCCAGTACTTC. It is translated as CASSLSGAVQETQYF. The chain has TRBV7-9 and TRBJ2-5; the D call may be TRBD1 or TRBD2 (6 bases each). Trimming stripped 2 bases from V and 2 bases from J, with 12 bases between. Germline-derived CDR1 and CDR2 are SEHNR and FQNEAQ (reference sequence). The CDR3 contains 15 residues.